The 28 T cell receptor beta chains below all came from one sample that was sequenced in a study of type 1 regulatory T cells. Via MiXCR, TCRdb re-called the reads, giving one row per CDR3 protein. The data hold about 68,000 distinct CDR3 sequences, with around 57% observed a single time. These receptors lack a known antigen. The sample consisted of cultured T cells, either the whole culture or a sorted T cell fraction (not recorded which). Subset given: Tr1-enriched cell product generated in vitro against host alloantigens. The receptors come from a human donor in good health.

The V and J genes are TRBV5-1 and TRBJ1-1, with 9 bases identical to TRBD1. The V gene end was trimmed by 3 bases and the J gene end by 4 bases; junction bases not matched to a gene: 7. This CDR3 comprises 15 residues. Germline CDR1 and CDR2: SGHRS and YFSETQ. The CDR3 reads CASSWGQGGVTEAFF. The CDR3 DNA is TGCGCCAGCAGCTGGGGACAGGGTGGCGTCACTGAAGCTTTCTTT. The variable domain in full, with the rest retrieved from reference TRBV5-1 and TRBJ1-1, is KAGVTQTPRYLIKTRGQQVTLSCSPISGHRSVSWYQQTPGQGLQFLFEYFSETQRNKGNFPGRFSGRQFSNSRSEMNVSTLELGDSALYLCASSWGQGGVTEAFFGQGTRLTVV.

The chain couples TRBV12-3 or TRBV12-4 to TRBJ2-2; D is undetermined. The V and J ends lost 4 bases and 1 base respectively, with 7 bases between them. The CDR3 extends over 14 amino acids. The CDR3 is CASSSTVNTGELFF. CDR3 nucleotides: TGTGCCAGCAGTTCTACGGTGAACACCGGGGAGCTGTTTTTT.

The rearrangement joins TRBV5-1 to TRBJ1-2; a possible D gene is TRBD1 (5 bases). Germline CDR1 is SGHRS and CDR2 is YFSETQ. V lost 4 bases and J 5 bases, leaving 21 bases between the germline ends. This CDR3 is built from 16 residues. The CDR3 region is CASSPATGIADYGYTF. The DNA of the CDR3 is TGCGCCAGCAGCCCCGCCACAGGCATAGCTGATTATGGCTACACCTTC.

V is TRBV20-1 and J is TRBJ2-3; D not resolved. V was clipped by 8 bases and J by 0 bases, with 12 bases between them. CDR3 length: 13 residues. CDR1 and CDR2 (germline): DFQATT, SNEGSKA (reference sequence). CDR3 in DNA: TGCAGTTTTCCCGGACCGAGCACAGATACGCAGTATTTT. Translation: CSFPGPSTDTQYF.

The chain joins TRBV4-1 to TRBJ2-7; D possibly corresponds to TRBD2 (6 bases). The CDR3 totals 15 residues. Trimming took off 0 bases at V and 5 bases at J, with 14 bases between the two ends. The germline V gene encodes CDR1 MGHRA and CDR2 YSYEKL. The CDR3 spells CASSQEGRGTHEQYF. The CDR3 bases are TGCGCCAGCAGCCAAGAAGGCCGGGGGACCCACGAGCAGTACTTC.

The chain has TRBV4-3 and TRBJ2-2, with TRBD2 identical over 8 bases. The CDR3 consists of 16 residues. Germline V gene data show CDR1 as LGHNA and CDR2 as YSLEER. Trimming cost V 2 bases and J 4 bases; bases outside gene matches: 6. For the CDR3, the DNA is TGCGCCAGCAGCCAACCGGGAGGGCGTGGCACCGGGGAGCTGTTTTTT. Translation: CASSQPGGRGTGELFF.

There are a few counts of this clonotype. The rearrangement uses TRBV7-6 and TRBJ1-3, with D unresolved. The CDR3 has 14 amino acids. CDR1 and CDR2 (germline): SGHVS, FNYEAQ. The V and J ends lost 1 base and 0 bases respectively, with 4 bases between them. The CDR3 DNA reads TGTGCCAGCAGCTTAGGACCCTCTGGAAACACCATATATTTT. This codes for CASSLGPSGNTIYF.

This chain joins TRBV6-2 or TRBV6-3 and TRBJ2-3; TRBD2 agrees at 9 bases. The CDR3 contains 17 residues. Germline CDR1 and CDR2: MNHEY and SVGEGT. Germline trimming cut 5 bases from V and 3 bases from J; bases unmatched to any gene: 12. CDR3: CASSENTLAGVTDTQYF. The CDR3 nucleotides are TGTGCCAGCAGTGAAAACACCTTAGCGGGAGTAACAGATACGCAGTATTTT.

This clonotype was counted once. The V call is TRBV18, the J call TRBJ2-7; D is perhaps TRBD2 (5 bases). V gave up 0 bases and J gave up 3 bases, with 15 bases separating them. CDR3 length: 16 amino acids. CDR1 and CDR2 (germline): KGHSH, LQKENI. The CDR3 DNA sequence: TGTGCCAGCTCACCACCGTCCGGACCCAGCGGCTACGAGCAGTACTTC. As protein: CASSPPSGPSGYEQYF.

This clonotype was detected only a few times. The chain combines TRBV11-2 with TRBJ2-5, with 8 nucleotides matching TRBD2. The germline V gene encodes CDR1 SGHAT and CDR2 FQNNGV. This CDR3 is 16 amino acids long. V dropped 5 bases and J dropped 6; count of bases not matched to a gene: 14. CDR3 protein: CASSTIVGGAVKTQYF. For the CDR3, the DNA is TGTGCCAGCAGCACCATCGTCGGGGGGGCTGTGAAGACCCAGTACTTC.

This chain uses TRBV29-1 with TRBJ2-1; D remains ambiguous. This CDR3 contains 13 residues. Germline V gene data show CDR1 as SQVTM and CDR2 as ANQGSEA. Deletions cut 5 bases from V and 5 bases from J, with 13 bases between. DNA of the CDR3: TGCAGCGTTATGCAGAATTGGGACAATGAGCAGTTCTTC. It is translated as CSVMQNWDNEQFF.

This chain links TRBV4-3 with TRBJ2-1, with 8 bases that match TRBD2. CDR3 size: 16 residues. CDR1 is LGHNA and CDR2 is YSLEER in the germline V gene. The V segment lost 1 base and the J segment 7 bases; nucleotides outside the gene matches: 9. The CDR3: CASSQGTGGPGNEQFF. CDR3 nucleotide sequence: TGCGCCAGCAGCCAAGGGACGGGAGGGCCGGGTAATGAGCAGTTCTTC.

The V and J genes are TRBV12-3 or TRBV12-4 and TRBJ2-7, with D perhaps matching TRBD2 (6 bases). Trimming left V 3 bases short and J 3 bases short, with 15 bases between. CDR3 size: 15 residues. CDR3 amino acids: CASSLPPSGYYEQYF. The CDR3 bases are TGTGCCAGCAGTTTGCCCCCAAGCGGGTACTACGAGCAGTACTTC.

The rearrangement uses TRBV19 and TRBJ1-1; D unresolved. Trimming pared 8 bases from V and 0 bases from J, leaving 7 bases between. This CDR3 is 12 amino acids long. Germline V lookup: CDR1 LNHDA, CDR2 SQIVND (reference sequence). This CDR3 reads CASAGVNTEAFF. The CDR3 DNA follows: TGTGCCAGTGCCGGGGTGAACACTGAAGCTTTCTTT. The full variable domain, in which reference TRBV19 and TRBJ1-1 provide the parts outside the CDR3, is DGGITQSPKYLFRKEGQNVTLSCEQNLNHDAMYWYRQDPGQGLRLIYYSQIVNDFQKGDIAEGYSVSREKKESFPLTVTSAQKNPTAFYLCASAGVNTEAFFGQGTRLTVV.

This chain links TRBV20-1 with TRBJ2-1; 8 bases align to TRBD2. The germline V gene has CDR1 DFQATT and CDR2 SNEGSKA (reference sequence). The CDR3 runs to 14 residues. Trimming removed 3 bases from V and 2 bases from J; junction bases left unmatched: 3. The CDR3 coding sequence is TGCAGTGCTAGTGGTAGCGGGACCTACAATGAGCAGTTCTTC. Translation gives CSASGSGTYNEQFF.

V is TRBV5-6 and J is TRBJ2-1; 13 bases match TRBD2. With V trimmed by 6 bases and J by 0 bases, 9 bases remained unmatched. There are 18 residues in the CDR3. Per the germline V gene, CDR1 is SGHDT and CDR2 is YYEEEE. The chain's CDR3 is CASNRLAGGDSSYNEQFF. The CDR3, as DNA: TGTGCCAGCAACCGACTAGCGGGAGGAGACAGCTCCTACAATGAGCAGTTCTTC.

A note on this clonotype: Mismatch with germline at one junction end may stem from a read error. The chain carries TRBV6-1 and TRBJ2-7; either TRBD1 or TRBD2 may supply D (6 bases each). The germline V gene encodes CDR1 MNHNS and CDR2 SASEGT. The CDR3 extends over 16 amino acids. The CDR3 sequence is CASSGSTGAQPYKQYF. The CDR3 DNA reads as TGTGCCAGCAGTGGTAGTACGGGGGCCCAGCCCTACAAGCAGTACTTC.

This sequence joins TRBV11-2 and TRBJ2-5; 10 bases line up with TRBD2. The CDR3 contains 14 residues. Germline-derived CDR1 and CDR2 are SGHAT and FQNNGV. V lost 8 bases to trimming and J lost 3 bases; unmatched junction nucleotides: 6. This chain's CDR3 is CASRSAGGEETQYF. In DNA form, the CDR3 reads TGTGCCAGCCGCTCAGCGGGAGGGGAAGAGACCCAGTACTTC.

In this sample, this clonotype turned up a few times. This chain links TRBV20-1 with TRBJ2-3, with D maybe TRBD2 (6 bases). The V end lost 6 bases, the J end lost 3 bases, and 22 bases lay between the germline ends. CDR3 length equals 16 residues. The germline gives CDR1 DFQATT, CDR2 SNEGSKA (reference sequence). The CDR3 is CSAGLIAVVDTDTQYF. CDR3 sequence (DNA): TGCAGTGCCGGGCTGATAGCGGTCGTCGATACAGATACGCAGTATTTT.

This clonotype was picked up a small number of times. The V gene is TRBV5-1, the J gene TRBJ2-3; possibly TRBD1 or TRBD2 for D (5 bases each). The CDR3 extends over 17 amino acids. Trimming took 4 bases from V and 0 from J, leaving 18 bases between them. Germline lookup yields CDR1 SGHRS and CDR2 YFSETQ. CDR3 nucleotides: TGCGCCAGCAGCCCCATGGGGCGGGTTACTAGCACAGATACGCAGTATTTT. Protein sequence: CASSPMGRVTSTDTQYF.

This clonotype was recorded a few times. This sequence joins TRBV7-2 and TRBJ2-3; maybe TRBD2 (5 bases). Germline loops: CDR1 SGHTA, CDR2 FQGNSA. The CDR3 loop spans 13 amino acids. The V gene lost 6 bases and the J gene lost 4 bases, with 11 bases spanning the gap. CDR3 in DNA: TGTGCCAGCAGACCCAAAGCGGCAGATACGCAGTATTTT. This sequence encodes CASRPKAADTQYF.

By sample share, this clonotype is medium-sized. This chain links TRBV28 with TRBJ2-5; 7 bases are shared with TRBD2. The CDR3 runs 15 residues. The V gene end was trimmed by 2 bases and the J gene end by 2 bases; junction bases not matched to a gene: 5. Per the germline V gene, CDR1 is MDHEN and CDR2 is SYDVKM. CDR3 protein: CASSLGRAGQETQYF. The CDR3 bases are TGTGCCAGCAGTTTAGGGAGGGCCGGGCAAGAGACCCAGTACTTC.

The chain couples TRBV7-3 to TRBJ2-1, with 8 bases identical to TRBD2. Germline CDR1 SGHTA, CDR2 FQGTGA. V lost 5 bases, J lost 8 bases, and 14 bases stayed unmatched. This CDR3 region has 16 residues. For the CDR3, the DNA is TGTGCCAGCAGCCCCAAAGTCGGTAGCGGGATATATGAGCAGTTCTTC. Translating it yields CASSPKVGSGIYEQFF.

The CDR3 sequence is CASSLFPQGAGYGYTF. In DNA form, the CDR3 reads TGTGCCAGCAGCTTATTTCCGCAGGGGGCTGGGTATGGCTACACCTTC. V gene TRBV7-9 combines with J gene TRBJ1-2, with TRBD1 identical over 8 bases. Germline V gene data show CDR1 as SEHNR and CDR2 as FQNEAQ (reference sequence). V shed 2 bases and J 5 bases; nucleotides not matched to a gene: 10. CDR3 size: 16 residues.

This clonotype has just a few counts. V is TRBV24-1 and J is TRBJ2-3, with D unresolved. Trimming cost V 0 bases and J 0 bases, with 6 bases left between them. Germline values: CDR1 KGHDR, CDR2 SFDVKD. The CDR3 length is 15 residues. The CDR3 sequence is CATSDLAASTDTQYF. CDR3 nucleotides: TGTGCCACCAGTGATTTGGCGGCTAGCACAGATACGCAGTATTTT.

The chain combines TRBV3-1 with TRBJ1-1; D might be TRBD1 (5 bases). Germline V gives CDR1 LGHDT, CDR2 YNNKEL (reference sequence). Trimming stripped 1 base from V and 1 base from J, with 10 bases between. The CDR3 is 15 amino acids. The CDR3 here is CASSQAGLQNTEAFF. The CDR3 region has the DNA TGTGCCAGCAGCCAAGCGGGACTTCAGAACACTGAAGCTTTCTTT.

The chain links TRBV5-4 to TRBJ2-4; D not certain. The CDR3 runs 13 residues. Trimming removed 5 bases from V and 3 bases from J, with 9 bases in between. Per the germline V gene, CDR1 is SGHNT and CDR2 is YYREEE (reference sequence). The CDR3 loop reads CASSDTGKNIQYF. The CDR3 nucleotides are TGTGCCAGCAGTGACACGGGCAAAAACATTCAGTACTTC.

DNA for the CDR3: TGCAGCGTTGCTGGAGGGGGAGGTAGCACTGAAGCTTTCTTT. Its translation is CSVAGGGGSTEAFF. The chain has TRBV29-1 and TRBJ1-1; the D gene is possibly TRBD1 (6 bases). The V end lost 4 bases, the J end lost 4 bases, and 16 bases lay between the germline ends. CDR1 SQVTM and CDR2 ANQGSEA come from the germline V gene. The CDR3 loop spans 14 amino acids.